What follows is one T cell receptor beta chain and its context. No antigen is known for it. This record belongs to a study of CD4 T cells in relation to SARS-CoV-2 and coronaviruses. Notes on the study in general: Monoreactive clones expanded significantly more to SARS-CoV-2 than crossreactive clones did.

The assay was immunoSEQ multiplex PCR, and TCRdb's table has in-frame clones only and misses some. In the table there are some 23,000 clones, under 85% of which are singletons. Unexposed donor CD4+ T cells date from about 2011-2018, before the COVID-19 pandemic. After roughly 9 days of culture, CD4+ T cells were isolated. Cells permitting, SARS-CoV-2 S/N and four cold-coronavirus spikes were tested on unexposed-donor CD4+ T cells. Two million PBMCs per well were cultured with around 10 IU/ml IL-2. Sequencing used CD4+ T cells from PBMCs, cultured in vitro. The source is a human donor in good health.

The CDR3 nucleotides are TGTGCCAGCAGTGATGGCCAGACCCACGAGCAGTACTTC. Translation: CASSDGQTHEQYF. The V call is TRBV2, the J call TRBJ2-7; D is uncertain. Germline assignment: CDR1 SNHLY and CDR2 FYNNEI. V lost 3 bases, J lost 5 bases, and 11 bases lay in between. This CDR3 has 13 residues.